This T cell receptor beta chain originates from a study of blood T cell repertoires in COVID-19 (dated by TCRdb to about 2020). At the level of the whole study: Samples from collaborators originated in the United States, Italy and Spain and spanned both the acute and convalescent phases of COVID-19. The material from the prospective study consisted of cDNA or gDNA derived from T cells, B-cell-depleted T cells, or PBMCs. The dataset comprised deeply sampled blood TCRbeta repertoires from subjects exposed to, actively infected with, or recovered from COVID-19. A freely available public database, intended as a resource for researchers studying the immune response to SARS-CoV-2, is where the repertoires were released. The samples were drawn from two sources: the first 160 participants of the ongoing ImmuneRACE study, and fewer than 1,500 subjects contributed by 6 global collaborators. A de-identified subject ID, COVID-19 status, age in years and sex were almost always included in the sample metadata. HLA class I and class II types, where available, came from metadata supplied by the sample provider rather than from assay-based typing. Paper-wide results and their limitations: Clinical and demographic metadata were provided uncurated, with the amount varying by source and participant.

At the junction V is shortened by 1 base and J by 5 bases, with 7 bases in between. The CDR3 holds 13 amino acids from the cysteine to the phenylalanine. The read is trimmed to its CDR3 DNA, 39 bases read in frame from base 1. Looking up the germline V gene yields CDR1 SGHRS and CDR2 YFSETQ. Each collaborating institution followed its own protocols to collect whole blood in K2EDTA tubes. Collaborator samples were shipped for TCRbeta analysis as frozen whole blood, isolated PBMCs, or DNA extracted from either sample type. For this clone: Its antigen has not been determined. Base qualities were left out, and no much larger clone turns up one base away.

The immunoSEQ Assay, a bias-controlled multiplex PCR, was used to amplify TCRbeta CDR3 regions from genomic DNA. As for the authors' bioinformatics: The number of nucleated cells in each sample was estimated from the amplification of reference gene primers within the assay. Sequence reads were collapsed and filtered to measure the absolute abundance of every unique TCRbeta CDR3 rearrangement. Productive Simpson clonality was computed per sample as the square root of Simpson's diversity index over productive rearrangements. The clones in this table, taken by TCRdb from immuneACCESS, are in-frame only. Not every clone is retained; where verified, under half of the shortfall comes from an unresolved V gene, and the cause of the rest is unknown. Clone size and V and J calls were adopted from that table, with D and trimming inferred from the DNA. The sample records 65,000 to 80,000 clones, roughly four fifths of which are singletons. 20% to 25% of the sample rests with the top ten.

Sequencing was carried out using peripheral blood. Rearrangement joined TRBV5-1 to TRBJ2-1, with no D gene named confidently. This TCR was recovered from a human donor in a cohort sampled during active COVID-19. At the DNA level, the sequence is TGCGCCAGCAGCTTGAACACAAACAATGAGCAGTTCTTC. Its product reads: CASSLNTNNEQFF.